This is a list of T cell receptor beta chains from one sample in a study of beta chain features in type 1 diabetes. Assay: immunoSEQ multiplex PCR; the TCRdb copy retains only in-frame clones and omits some. In the table there are around 360,000 clones, over 10% of which are singletons. The sample consisted of naive CD4+ T cells from blood. These receptors all stem from a woman between 18 and 29 years old with type 1 diabetes. The CDR3 runs from the conserved cysteine through the conserved F or W. Fields, in order: clone size, V gene, J gene, D gene, CDR3 protein, CDR3 DNA. The D gene is left open where the match is weak. Where a row states a size, it is once, few, many or the class of an expanded clone; other rows omit it.

>.|TRBV30|TRBJ2-5|.
CAWATAFQETQYF
TGTGCCTGGGCCACAGCATTCCAAGAGACCCAGTACTTC
>few|TRBV29-1|TRBJ2-5|.
CSVEEGGETQYF
TGCAGCGTTGAGGAAGGCGGCGAGACCCAGTACTTC
>few|TRBV11-3|TRBJ2-5|TRBD2
CASSFGGRVTQYF
TGTGCCAGCAGCTTCGGGGGGAGGGTGACCCAGTACTTC
>.|TRBV11-2|TRBJ2-5|TRBD1
CASSRYRGAKDETQYF
TGTGCCAGCAGCCGTTACAGGGGAGCAAAAGATGAGACCCAGTACTTC
>.|TRBV9|TRBJ1-6|TRBD1
CASSVGSGGQASDSPLHF
TGTGCCAGCAGCGTAGGTAGCGGCGGACAGGCCTCCGACTCACCCCTCCACTTT
>.|TRBV5-1|TRBJ1-4|.
CASSLDGRSEKLFF
TGCGCCAGCAGCTTGGATGGGAGGAGTGAAAAACTGTTTTTT
>few|TRBV7-9|TRBJ2-3|.
CASSPGLDTQYF
TGTGCCAGCAGCCCGGGGTTGGATACGCAGTATTTT
>few|TRBV9|TRBJ1-2|.
CASSVGSNYGYTF
TGTGCCAGCAGCGTCGGGAGTAACTATGGCTACACCTTC
>few|TRBV18|TRBJ1-1|.
CASSDRQVLLAFF
TGTGCCAGCTCAGACAGACAGGTATTGTTAGCTTTCTTT
>.|TRBV4-2|TRBJ2-2|TRBD1
CASSPGTGGTGELFF
TGTGCCAGCAGCCCCGGGACAGGGGGCACCGGGGAGCTGTTTTTT
>few|TRBV13|TRBJ1-2|.
CASARDTNYGYTF
TGTGCCAGCGCCCGTGACACTAACTATGGCTACACCTTC
>.|TRBV5-6|TRBJ2-2|.
CASSSFSRDTGELFF
TGTGCCAGCAGCTCCTTTTCCAGGGACACCGGGGAGCTGTTTTTT
>few|TRBV6-5|TRBJ2-7|TRBD2
CASKSSGSAYEQYF
TGTGCCAGCAAGTCTAGCGGGAGCGCCTACGAGCAGTACTTC
>few|TRBV28|TRBJ1-2|.
CASRILGEGYGYTF
TGTGCCAGCCGAATTCTGGGGGAGGGCTATGGCTACACCTTC
>few|TRBV28|TRBJ1-2|.
CASIPSRGVGYGYTF
TGTGCCAGCATTCCGAGCCGTGGAGTCGGCTATGGCTACACCTTC
>.|TRBV4-3|TRBJ2-3|.
CASRQSSSTDTQYF
TGCGCCAGCAGGCAGTCATCGTCCACAGATACGCAGTATTTT
>few|TRBV19|TRBJ2-1|TRBD2
CASRLAGADNEQFF
TGTGCCAGTAGATTAGCGGGAGCTGACAATGAGCAGTTCTTC
>.|TRBV28|TRBJ2-3|TRBD2
CASSSWTSDIDTQYF
TGTGCCAGCAGTTCTTGGACTAGCGACATAGATACGCAGTATTTT
>.|TRBV5-1|TRBJ2-5|.
CASSFTPLQETQYF
TGCGCCAGCAGCTTTACTCCGCTCCAAGAGACCCAGTACTTC
>few|TRBV7-9|TRBJ1-6|TRBD1
CASSAQGGSSYNSPLHF
TGTGCCAGCAGCGCACAGGGGGGAAGCTCCTATAATTCACCCCTCCACTTT
>few|TRBV9|TRBJ2-3|.
CASSPYGEVSTDTQYF
TGTGCCAGCAGCCCCTACGGGGAAGTTAGCACAGATACGCAGTATTTT
>few|TRBV6-5|TRBJ2-1|.
CASSSFKWSTYNEQFF
TGTGCCAGCAGTTCATTTAAGTGGAGCACCTACAATGAGCAGTTCTTC
>.|TRBV19|TRBJ1-2|.
CASSLQAFYGYTF
TGTGCCAGTAGTTTACAGGCGTTCTATGGCTACACCTTC
>few|TRBV18|TRBJ1-5|.
CASSPRWEGNQPQHF
TGTGCCAGCTCACCTAGGTGGGAGGGCAATCAGCCCCAGCATTTT
>few|TRBV4-3|TRBJ1-5|TRBD1
CASSQDWTGYQPQHF
TGCGCCAGCAGCCAAGATTGGACAGGGTACCAGCCCCAGCATTTT
>few|TRBV29-1|TRBJ1-5|TRBD1
CSVVQGSDQPQHF
TGCAGCGTTGTACAGGGGAGCGATCAGCCCCAGCATTTT
>few|TRBV9|TRBJ2-5|TRBD2
CASSVVSGGLETQYF
TGTGCCAGCAGCGTAGTTAGCGGGGGGCTGGAGACCCAGTACTTC
>.|TRBV30|TRBJ2-1|TRBD1
CAWSKGQSYNEQFF
TGTGCCTGGAGTAAGGGACAGTCCTACAATGAGCAGTTCTTC
>few|TRBV29-1|TRBJ1-5|.
CSASPGSGQPQHF
TGCAGCGCCTCTCCAGGGTCGGGTCAGCCCCAGCATTTT
>.|TRBV7-2|TRBJ2-5|.
CASSPPGETQYF
TGTGCCAGCAGCCCCCCGGGGGAGACCCAGTACTTC
>few|TRBV19|TRBJ1-5|TRBD1
CASSINRGGNQPQHF
TGTGCCAGTAGTATCAACAGGGGTGGCAATCAGCCCCAGCATTTT
>.|TRBV5-1|TRBJ2-4|TRBD1
CASSLAQDRANIQYF
TGCGCCAGCAGCTTGGCTCAGGACAGGGCAAACATTCAGTACTTC
>.|TRBV27|TRBJ2-3|.
CASSLNRGGSTDTQYF
TGTGCCAGCAGTTTAAATCGAGGCGGGAGCACAGATACGCAGTATTTT
>few|TRBV7-3|TRBJ2-6|.
CASSLLPSSGANVLTF
TGTGCCAGCAGCCTACTCCCTAGCTCTGGGGCCAACGTCCTGACTTTC
>.|TRBV18|TRBJ2-5|.
CASSQEAQYF
TGTGCCAGCTCACAAGAGGCCCAGTACTTC
>few|TRBV7-2|TRBJ2-3|.
CASSVSEADTQYF
TGTGCCAGCAGCGTTTCGGAGGCAGATACGCAGTATTTT
>.|TRBV2|TRBJ2-5|.
CASIPLGGGKTQYF
TGTGCCAGCATTCCCCTCGGCGGCGGAAAGACCCAGTACTTC
>.|TRBV7-2|TRBJ2-5|.
CASSTTQETQYF
TGTGCCAGCAGCACGACACAAGAGACCCAGTACTTC
>few|TRBV30|TRBJ2-7|TRBD2
CAWRVGGSRYEQYF
TGTGCCTGGAGGGTCGGCGGGAGTAGGTACGAGCAGTACTTC
>few|TRBV30|TRBJ2-2|.
CAFINTGELFF
TGTGCCTTCATTAACACCGGGGAGCTGTTTTTT
>few|TRBV6-1|TRBJ2-3|TRBD2
CASKRAGTEGGTQYF
TGTGCCAGCAAAAGAGCGGGGACCGAAGGCGGTACGCAGTATTTT
>few|TRBV18|TRBJ2-3|.
CASSRGGGADTQYF
TGTGCCAGCTCAAGGGGGGGCGGCGCAGATACGCAGTATTTT
>.|TRBV2|TRBJ2-1|TRBD2
CASSEEVGLVVF
TGTGCCAGCAGTGAAGAGGTGGGACTAGTCGTCTTC
>.|TRBV11-2|TRBJ2-2|.
CASSLGKPDNAGELFF
TGTGCCAGCAGCTTAGGGAAACCGGACAACGCCGGGGAGCTGTTTTTT
>.|TRBV29-1|TRBJ1-2|TRBD1
CSVLRQGRNGYTF
TGCAGCGTTCTCAGACAGGGGAGGAATGGCTACACCTTC
>.|TRBV9|TRBJ2-7|TRBD1
CASSTTGGNYEQYF
TGTGCCAGCAGCACCACAGGGGGCAACTACGAGCAGTACTTC
>.|TRBV10-3|TRBJ2-7|.
CAIRAGGGQYEQYF
TGTGCCATCAGGGCTGGAGGGGGCCAATACGAGCAGTACTTC
>few|TRBV6-1|TRBJ2-7|.
CASKRLLSESYEQYF
TGTGCCAGCAAGAGGCTACTGAGTGAAAGCTACGAGCAGTACTTC
>.|TRBV28|TRBJ1-1|.
CASSPPRGMNTEAFF
TGTGCCAGCAGTCCCCCTAGGGGCATGAACACTGAAGCTTTCTTT
>.|TRBV7-2|TRBJ1-5|.
CASSPQGPLPQPQHF
TGTGCCAGCAGCCCGCAGGGCCCCCTTCCACAGCCCCAGCATTTT
>.|TRBV30|TRBJ1-2|.
CAWAGDYGYTF
TGTGCCTGGGCAGGGGACTATGGCTACACCTTC
>few|TRBV19|TRBJ2-7|TRBD2
CASSFSGSYEQYF
TGTGCCAGTAGTTTCAGCGGGAGCTACGAGCAGTACTTC
>few|TRBV11-2|TRBJ2-7|TRBD1
CASSLFRTGNYEQYF
TGTGCCAGCAGCTTATTCCGGACAGGGAACTACGAGCAGTACTTC
>.|TRBV29-1|TRBJ2-7|.
CSVEIVRDEQYF
TGCAGCGTTGAAATAGTCCGCGACGAGCAGTACTTC
>few|TRBV5-1|TRBJ2-7|TRBD2
CASSLAASGSYEQYF
TGCGCCAGCAGCTTGGCGGCTAGCGGGAGCTACGAGCAGTACTTC